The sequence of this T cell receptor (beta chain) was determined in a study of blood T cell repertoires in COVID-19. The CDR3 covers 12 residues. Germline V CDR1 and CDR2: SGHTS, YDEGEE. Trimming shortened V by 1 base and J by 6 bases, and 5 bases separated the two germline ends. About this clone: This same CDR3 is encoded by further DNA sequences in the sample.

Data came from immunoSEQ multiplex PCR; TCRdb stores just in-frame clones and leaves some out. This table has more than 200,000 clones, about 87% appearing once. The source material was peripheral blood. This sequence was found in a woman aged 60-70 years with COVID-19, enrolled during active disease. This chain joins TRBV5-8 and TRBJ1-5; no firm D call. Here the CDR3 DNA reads TGTGCCAGCAGCTTGCTTCTTCAGCCCCAGCATTTT. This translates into CASSLLLQPQHF. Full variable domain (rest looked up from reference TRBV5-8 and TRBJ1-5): EAGVTQSPTHLIKTRGQQATLRCSPISGHTSVYWYQQALGLGLQFLLWYDEGEERNRGNFPPRFSGRQFPNYSSELNVNALELEDSALYLCASSLLLQPQHFGDGTRLSIL.